This T cell receptor beta chain was captured in a study of cytomegalovirus exposure and HLA in healthy donors. With respect to this clone: Its antigen remains unidentified.

Notes on the study in general: Later analysis demonstrated an association between a missense DCLRE1C variant and TCR beta V- and J-gene trimming.

The CDR3 is 15 amino acids. Looked up from germline, CDR1 is SEHNR and CDR2 is FQNEAQ (reference sequence). V was cut by 5 bases and J by 6 bases, with 19 bases left in between. This PCR relied on a set of 60 Vbeta primers and 13 Jbeta primers. The method was immunoSEQ multiplex PCR; TCRdb's version includes in-frame clones alone and lacks a portion of them. In all, the sample yields over 90,000 clones. This TCR came from a man in his forties in good health and CMV-seronegative. The rearrangement links TRBV7-9 to TRBJ1-1; D call uncertain. Sequenced input: PBMCs. The CDR3 spells CASSRRGGFSAEAFF. CDR3 DNA: TGTGCCAGCAGCCGAAGAGGAGGGTTTAGCGCTGAAGCTTTCTTT.